This TCR beta chain originates from a study of blood T cell repertoires in COVID-19 (dated by TCRdb to 2020 to 2022). As for the study more broadly: Samples from collaborators originated in the United States, Italy and Spain and spanned both the acute and convalescent phases of COVID-19. The material from the prospective study consisted of cDNA or gDNA derived from T cells, B-cell-depleted T cells, or PBMCs. Subjects who had been exposed to COVID-19, were actively infected with it, or had recovered from it provided the deeply sampled blood TCRbeta repertoires that made up the dataset. The repertoires were released in a freely available public database intended as a resource for research on the immune response to SARS-CoV-2. The samples were drawn from the first 160 participants of the ongoing ImmuneRACE study and from about 1,200 subjects provided by 6 global collaborators. Nearly every sample came with metadata listing a de-identified subject ID, COVID-19 status, age in years and sex. Where available, HLA class I and class II types were taken from metadata supplied by the sample provider and were not determined by assay-based typing. Beyond this particular receptor, the publication reports: How much clinical and demographic metadata was included differed by source and by participant, and the metadata was provided uncurated.

The germline V gene sets CDR1 to MNHEY and CDR2 to SVGAGI. The germline V and J ends show losses of 2 bases and 5 bases respectively, and no gene match explains 6 bases of the junction. From the cysteine through the phenylalanine, the CDR3 covers 15 amino acids. Only the CDR3 portion is preserved as DNA: 45 bases, with reading frame beginning at the first base. The collaborating institutions used their own protocols to collect whole blood in K2EDTA tubes. For TCRbeta analysis, collaborator samples were shipped as frozen whole blood, as isolated PBMCs, or as DNA extracted from either sample type. TCRbeta CDR3 regions were amplified from genomic DNA by means of the immunoSEQ Assay, a bias-controlled multiplex PCR. In the source study's methods: Within the assay, amplification of reference gene primers was used to estimate how many nucleated cells each sample contained. Sequence reads were collapsed and filtered to measure the absolute abundance of every unique TCRbeta CDR3 rearrangement. For each sample, productive Simpson clonality was calculated as the square root of Simpson's diversity index across productive rearrangements. Sourced from immuneACCESS, this table was stored by TCRdb with only in-frame sequences that have V and J called. A share of the clones is absent; for the studies checked, an unresolved V gene accounts for under half, and the remainder has no known explanation. The V and J calls and the clone size are those of that table, but D and trimming were determined from the DNA. This sample holds roughly 700,000 clones; just under 90% were observed only once. The top ten clonotypes cover roughly 0.26% of the sample.

Points on this clone: The antigen it recognizes is unknown. No clone much larger than this one lies a single base away; base qualities are absent.

This TCR was sampled from a woman in her late teens or twenties with acute or convalescent COVID-19. Sequencing was done on a sample of peripheral blood. Recombination linked TRBV6-5 to TRBJ1-1, with 9 junctional bases fitting TRBD1. In nucleotides, the sequence is TGTGCCAGCAGTTACGACAGGGGGATGGGGACTGAAGCTTTCTTT. Its translation is CASSYDRGMGTEAFF.